This T cell receptor beta chain was sequenced in a study of CD8 T cells in ankylosing spondylitis. TCRdb recomputed calls from the 5' RACE reads with MiXCR, one row per CDR3 protein. The sample holds 50,000 to 75,000 distinct CDR3 sequences, approximately 5.7% seen once. The TCR originated in a male donor with ankylosing spondylitis. Specimen: synovial fluid, either unsorted or a sorted T cell fraction (not recorded which).

CDR3 nucleotides: TGTGCCAGCTCACGGTCCGGGACAGGGGGCTCTGGGGCCAACGTCCTGACTTTC. As protein: CASSRSGTGGSGANVLTF. The chain joins TRBV18 to TRBJ2-6, with 11 bases aligning to TRBD1. The CDR3 totals 18 residues. The V gene end was trimmed by 4 bases and the J gene end by 0 bases; junction bases not matched to a gene: 5. The germline V gene encodes CDR1 KGHSH and CDR2 LQKENI. Based on the CDR3 plus reference TRBV18 and TRBJ2-6, the full variable domain is NAGVMQNPRHLVRRRGQEARLRCSPMKGHSHVYWYRQLPEEGLKFMVYLQKENIIDESGMPKERFSAEFPKEGPSILRIQQVVRGDSAAYFCASSRSGTGGSGANVLTFGAGSRLTVL.